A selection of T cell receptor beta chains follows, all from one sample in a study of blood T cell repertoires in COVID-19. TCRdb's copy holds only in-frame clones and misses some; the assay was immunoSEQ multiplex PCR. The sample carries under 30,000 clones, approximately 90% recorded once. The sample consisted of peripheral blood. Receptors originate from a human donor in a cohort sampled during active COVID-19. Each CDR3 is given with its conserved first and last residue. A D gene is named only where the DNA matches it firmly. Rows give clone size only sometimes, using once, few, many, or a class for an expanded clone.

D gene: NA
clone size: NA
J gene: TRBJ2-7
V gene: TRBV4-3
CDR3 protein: CASSLQGSYEQYF
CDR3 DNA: TGCGCCAGCAGCCTCCAGGGTTCCTACGAGCAGTACTTC

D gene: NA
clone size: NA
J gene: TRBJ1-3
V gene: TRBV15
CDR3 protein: CATSRDLGQTPGNTIYF
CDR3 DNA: TGTGCCACCAGCAGAGATTTGGGGCAAACCCCTGGAAACACCATATATTTT

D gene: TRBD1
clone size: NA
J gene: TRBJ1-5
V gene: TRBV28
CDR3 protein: CASRANGWRAGGLGQPQHF
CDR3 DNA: TGTGCCAGCAGGGCCAACGGATGGAGGGCAGGGGGCTTAGGTCAGCCCCAGCATTTT

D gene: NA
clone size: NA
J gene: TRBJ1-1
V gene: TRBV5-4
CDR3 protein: CASSLRGKGTEAFF
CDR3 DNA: TGTGCCAGCAGCTTAAGAGGGAAAGGGACTGAAGCTTTCTTT

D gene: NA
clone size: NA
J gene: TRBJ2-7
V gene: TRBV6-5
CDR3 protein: CASSAAGEQYF
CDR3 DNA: TGTGCCAGCAGCGCCGCCGGCGAGCAGTACTTC

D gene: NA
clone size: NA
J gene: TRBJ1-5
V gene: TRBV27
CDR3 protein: CASSFDRFNQPQHF
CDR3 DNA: TGTGCCAGCAGTTTTGACAGATTCAATCAGCCCCAGCATTTT

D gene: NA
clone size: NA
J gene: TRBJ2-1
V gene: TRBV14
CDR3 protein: CASSPGKAKYNEQFF
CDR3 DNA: TGTGCCAGCAGCCCGGGGAAAGCCAAATACAATGAGCAGTTCTTC

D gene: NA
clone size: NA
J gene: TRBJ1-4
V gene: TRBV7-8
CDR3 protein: CASSLYTGQKKLFF
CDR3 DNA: TGTGCCAGCAGCCTTTACACCGGACAGAAAAAACTGTTTTTT

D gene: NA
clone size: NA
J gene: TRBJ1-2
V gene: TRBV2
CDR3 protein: CASNWQGLSYGYTF
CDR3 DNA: TGTGCCAGCAATTGGCAGGGGCTCAGCTATGGCTACACCTTC

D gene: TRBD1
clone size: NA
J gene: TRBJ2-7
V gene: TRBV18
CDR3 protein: CASSSADQGATVEQYF
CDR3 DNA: TGTGCCAGCTCATCTGCGGACCAGGGGGCAACGGTCGAGCAGTACTTC

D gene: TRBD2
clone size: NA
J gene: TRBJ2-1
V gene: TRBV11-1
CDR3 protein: CASSFPRAGGYNEQFF
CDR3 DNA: TGTGCCAGCAGCTTCCCTCGTGCGGGGGGGTACAATGAGCAGTTCTTC

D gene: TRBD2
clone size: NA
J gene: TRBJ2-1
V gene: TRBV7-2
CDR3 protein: CASSGTSASHNEQFF
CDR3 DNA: TGTGCCAGCAGCGGGACTAGCGCGAGCCACAATGAGCAGTTCTTC

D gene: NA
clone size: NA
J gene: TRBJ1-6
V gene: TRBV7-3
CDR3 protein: CASSPRGNSPLHF
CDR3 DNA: TGTGCCAGCAGCCCAAGGGGGAATTCACCCCTCCACTTT

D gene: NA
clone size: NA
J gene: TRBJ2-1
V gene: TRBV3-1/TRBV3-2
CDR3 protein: CASSQETRRGNEQFF
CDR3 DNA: TGTGCCAGCAGCCAAGAGACTAGGAGAGGCAATGAGCAGTTCTTC

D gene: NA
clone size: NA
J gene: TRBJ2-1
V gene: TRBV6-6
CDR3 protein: CASSYATRAPYNEQFF
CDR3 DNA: TGTGCCAGCAGTTACGCGACTAGGGCCCCCTACAATGAGCAGTTCTTC

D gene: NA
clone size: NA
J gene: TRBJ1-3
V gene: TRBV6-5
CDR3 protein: CATDREIASGNTIYF
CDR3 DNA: TGTGCCACAGACCGGGAAATTGCATCTGGAAACACCATATATTTT

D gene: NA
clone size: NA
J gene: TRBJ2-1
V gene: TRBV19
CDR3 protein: CASSMFGDNYNEQFF
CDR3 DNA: TGTGCCAGTAGTATGTTCGGTGATAACTACAATGAGCAGTTCTTC

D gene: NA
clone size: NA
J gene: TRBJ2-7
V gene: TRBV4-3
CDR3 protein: CASSHNRDSSYEQYF
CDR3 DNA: TGCGCCAGCAGCCATAACCGGGACTCTTCCTACGAGCAGTACTTC

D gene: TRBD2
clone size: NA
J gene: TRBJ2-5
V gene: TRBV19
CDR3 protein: CASGTSGEGWETQYF
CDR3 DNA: TGTGCCAGTGGGACTAGCGGGGAAGGGTGGGAGACCCAGTACTTC

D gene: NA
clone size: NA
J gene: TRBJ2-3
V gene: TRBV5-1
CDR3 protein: CASSLEGRRKVTDTQYF
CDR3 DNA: TGCGCCAGCAGCCTGGAGGGGCGGCGGAAAGTTACAGATACGCAGTATTTT

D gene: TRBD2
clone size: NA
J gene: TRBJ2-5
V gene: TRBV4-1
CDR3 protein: CASSPGTSALQETQYF
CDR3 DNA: TGCGCCAGCAGCCCGGGGACTAGCGCTCTTCAAGAGACCCAGTACTTC

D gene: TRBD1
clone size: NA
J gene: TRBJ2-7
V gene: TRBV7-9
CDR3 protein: CASSLVVLRTGGSYEQYF
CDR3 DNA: TGTGCCAGCAGCTTAGTAGTTCTTCGGACAGGGGGCTCCTACGAGCAGTACTTC

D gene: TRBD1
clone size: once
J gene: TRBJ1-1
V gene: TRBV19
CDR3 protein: CASIRTGGSTEAFF
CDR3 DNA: TGTGCCAGTATTCGGACAGGGGGTAGCACTGAAGCTTTCTTT

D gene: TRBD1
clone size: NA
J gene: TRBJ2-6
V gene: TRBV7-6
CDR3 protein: CASSPGTGPGANVLTF
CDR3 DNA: TGTGCCAGCAGCCCAGGGACAGGGCCCGGGGCCAACGTCCTGACTTTC

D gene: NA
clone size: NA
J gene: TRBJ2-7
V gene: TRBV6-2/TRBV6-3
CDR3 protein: CASSYIPGVRSYEQYF
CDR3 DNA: TGTGCCAGCAGTTATATTCCCGGGGTGCGCTCCTACGAGCAGTACTTC

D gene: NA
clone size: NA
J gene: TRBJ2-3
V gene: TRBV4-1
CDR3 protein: CASSQHLGGSTDTQYF
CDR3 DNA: TGCGCCAGCAGCCAACATCTAGGGGGAAGCACAGATACGCAGTATTTT

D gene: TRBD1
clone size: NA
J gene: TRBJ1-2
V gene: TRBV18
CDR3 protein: CASSPPGQGNYGYTF
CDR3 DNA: TGTGCCAGCTCACCACCGGGACAGGGTAACTATGGCTACACCTTC

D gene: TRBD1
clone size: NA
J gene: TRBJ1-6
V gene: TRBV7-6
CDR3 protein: CASSSGQGNNSPLHF
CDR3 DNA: TGTGCCAGCAGCTCGGGACAGGGAAATAATTCACCCCTCCACTTT

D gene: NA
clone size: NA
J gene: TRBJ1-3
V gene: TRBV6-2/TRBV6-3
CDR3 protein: CASSYGGNSGNTIYF
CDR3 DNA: TGTGCCAGCAGTTACGGCGGGAACTCTGGAAACACCATATATTTT

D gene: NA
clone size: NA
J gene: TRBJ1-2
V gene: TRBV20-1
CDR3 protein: CSARAYGYTF
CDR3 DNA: TGCAGTGCTAGAGCGTATGGCTACACCTTC

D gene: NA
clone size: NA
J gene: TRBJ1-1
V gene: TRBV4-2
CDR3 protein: CASSQQGGNTEAFF
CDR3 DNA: TGTGCCAGCAGCCAACAGGGTGGGAACACTGAAGCTTTCTTT

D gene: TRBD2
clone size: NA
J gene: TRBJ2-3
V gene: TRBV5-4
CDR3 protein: CASSYPGLAGGTDTQYF
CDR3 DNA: TGTGCCAGCAGTTACCCGGGACTAGCGGGGGGGACAGATACGCAGTATTTT

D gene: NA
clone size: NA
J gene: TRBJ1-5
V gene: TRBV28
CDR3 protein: CASSDPGAPQHF
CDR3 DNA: TGTGCCAGCAGCGACCCAGGGGCCCCCCAGCATTTT

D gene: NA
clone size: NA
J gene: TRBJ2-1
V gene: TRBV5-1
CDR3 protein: CASSLETRNEQFF
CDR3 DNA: TGCGCCAGCAGCTTGGAGACTAGGAATGAGCAGTTCTTC

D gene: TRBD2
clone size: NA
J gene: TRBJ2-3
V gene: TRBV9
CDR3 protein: CASSVASGGDTQYF
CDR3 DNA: TGTGCCAGCAGCGTAGCTAGCGGGGGGGATACGCAGTATTTT

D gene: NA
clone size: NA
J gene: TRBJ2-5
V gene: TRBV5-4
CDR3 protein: CASSFRGGETQYF
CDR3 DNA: TGTGCCAGCAGCTTTCGCGGGGGCGAGACCCAGTACTTC

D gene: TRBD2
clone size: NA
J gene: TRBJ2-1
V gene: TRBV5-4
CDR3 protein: CASSLGLAGGQEQFF
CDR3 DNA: TGTGCCAGCAGCTTGGGGCTAGCGGGGGGCCAAGAGCAGTTCTTC

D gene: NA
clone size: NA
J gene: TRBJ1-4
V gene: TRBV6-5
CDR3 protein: CASRTQGRANEKLFF
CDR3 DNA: TGTGCCAGCAGGACCCAGGGGCGGGCTAATGAAAAACTGTTTTTT

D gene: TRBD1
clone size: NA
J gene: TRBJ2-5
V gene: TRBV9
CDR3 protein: CASSVAPGRGKETQYF
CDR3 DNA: TGTGCCAGCAGCGTAGCTCCGGGCAGGGGGAAAGAGACCCAGTACTTC

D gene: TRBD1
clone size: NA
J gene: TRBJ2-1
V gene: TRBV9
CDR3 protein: CASSSPRDRVQEQFF
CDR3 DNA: TGTGCCAGCAGCTCCCCCCGGGACAGGGTTCAAGAGCAGTTCTTC